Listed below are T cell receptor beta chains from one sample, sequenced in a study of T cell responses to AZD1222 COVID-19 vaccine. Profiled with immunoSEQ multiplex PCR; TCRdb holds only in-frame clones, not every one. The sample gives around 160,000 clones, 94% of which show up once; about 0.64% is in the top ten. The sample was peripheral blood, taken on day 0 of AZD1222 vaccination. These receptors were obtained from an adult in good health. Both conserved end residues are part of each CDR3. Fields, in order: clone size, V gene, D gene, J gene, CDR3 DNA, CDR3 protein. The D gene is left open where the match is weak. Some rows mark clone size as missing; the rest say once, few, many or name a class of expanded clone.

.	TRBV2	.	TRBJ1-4	TGTGCCAGCAGTCGACAGGCACCTAATGAAAAACTGTTTTTT	CASSRQAPNEKLFF
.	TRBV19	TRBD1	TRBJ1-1	TGTGCCAGTGGGAGGACAGGGCTGAACACTGAAGCTTTCTTT	CASGRTGLNTEAFF
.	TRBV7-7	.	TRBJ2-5	TGTGCCAGCAGCTTCGGGCAACAAGAGACCCAGTACTTC	CASSFGQQETQYF
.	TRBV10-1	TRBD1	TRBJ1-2	TGCGCCAGCAGTCCGGGACAGGGGCATTATAAAGAGGGCTACACCTTC	CASSPGQGHYKEGYTF
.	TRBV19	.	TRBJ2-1	TGTGCCAGTAGCCTCGTAGGGGGATCTTACAATGAGCAGTTCTTC	CASSLVGGSYNEQFF
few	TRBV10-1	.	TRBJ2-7	TGCGCCAGCAGTGAGTCCGGGCGAGGGAGCGTTTACGAGCAGTACTTC	CASSESGRGSVYEQYF
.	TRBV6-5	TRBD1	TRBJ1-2	TGTGCCAGCAGAAGAGGACAGGGGGCTAGAAACACCTTC	CASRRGQGARNTF
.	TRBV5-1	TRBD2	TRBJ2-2	TGCGCCAGCAGCTTGTTCACTAGCGTGTCCACCGGGGAGCTGTTTTTT	CASSLFTSVSTGELFF
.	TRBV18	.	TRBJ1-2	TGTGCCAGCTCACCAGGGCCCGGCTACACCTTC	CASSPGPGYTF
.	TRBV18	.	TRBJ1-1	TGTGCCAGCTCACCAGGGGCCGGGAGGACTGAAGCTTTCTTT	CASSPGAGRTEAFF
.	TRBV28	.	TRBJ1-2	TGTGCCAGCAGCCTAACAGGAAACTATGGCTACACCTTC	CASSLTGNYGYTF
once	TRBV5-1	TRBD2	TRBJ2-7	TGCGCCAGCAGCCACCGACTAGCGGGCCAACCTTCCTACGAGCAGTACTTC	CASSHRLAGQPSYEQYF
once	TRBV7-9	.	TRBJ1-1	TGTGCCAGCAGCTTCCGAGGAAACACTGAAGCTTTCTTT	CASSFRGNTEAFF